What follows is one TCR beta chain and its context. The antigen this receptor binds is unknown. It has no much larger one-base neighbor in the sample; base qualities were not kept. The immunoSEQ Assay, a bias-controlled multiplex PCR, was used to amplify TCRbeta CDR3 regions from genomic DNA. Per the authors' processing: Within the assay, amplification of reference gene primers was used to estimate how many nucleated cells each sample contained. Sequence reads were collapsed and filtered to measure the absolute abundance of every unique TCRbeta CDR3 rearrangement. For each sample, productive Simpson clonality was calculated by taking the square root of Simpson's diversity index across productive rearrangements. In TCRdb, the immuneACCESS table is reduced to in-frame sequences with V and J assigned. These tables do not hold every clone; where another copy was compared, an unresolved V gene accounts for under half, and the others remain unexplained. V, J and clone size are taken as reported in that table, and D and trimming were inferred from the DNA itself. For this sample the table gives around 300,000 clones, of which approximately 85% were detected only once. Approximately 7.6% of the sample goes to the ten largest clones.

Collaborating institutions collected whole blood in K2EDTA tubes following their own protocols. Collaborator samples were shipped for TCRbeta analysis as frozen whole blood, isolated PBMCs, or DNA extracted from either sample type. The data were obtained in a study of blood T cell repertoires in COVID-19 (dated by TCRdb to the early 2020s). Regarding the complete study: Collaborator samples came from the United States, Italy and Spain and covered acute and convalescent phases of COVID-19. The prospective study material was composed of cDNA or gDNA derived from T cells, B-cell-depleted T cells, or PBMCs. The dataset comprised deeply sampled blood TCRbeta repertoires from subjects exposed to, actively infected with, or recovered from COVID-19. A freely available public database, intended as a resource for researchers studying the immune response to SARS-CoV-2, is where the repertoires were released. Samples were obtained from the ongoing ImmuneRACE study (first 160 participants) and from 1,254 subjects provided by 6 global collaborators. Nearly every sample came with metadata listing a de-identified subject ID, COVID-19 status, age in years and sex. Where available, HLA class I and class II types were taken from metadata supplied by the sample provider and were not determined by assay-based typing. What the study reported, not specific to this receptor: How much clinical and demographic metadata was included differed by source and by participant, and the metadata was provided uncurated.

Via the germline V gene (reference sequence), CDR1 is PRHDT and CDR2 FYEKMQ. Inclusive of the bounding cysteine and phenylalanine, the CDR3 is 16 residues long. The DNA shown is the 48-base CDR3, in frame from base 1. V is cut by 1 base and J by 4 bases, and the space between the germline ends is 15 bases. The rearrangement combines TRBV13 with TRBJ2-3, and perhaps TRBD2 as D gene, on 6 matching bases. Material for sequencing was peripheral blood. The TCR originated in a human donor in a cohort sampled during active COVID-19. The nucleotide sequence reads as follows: TGTGCCAGCAGCTTAGTGGGACCTAGCGTCGCAGATACGCAGTATTTT. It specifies CASSLVGPSVADTQYF.